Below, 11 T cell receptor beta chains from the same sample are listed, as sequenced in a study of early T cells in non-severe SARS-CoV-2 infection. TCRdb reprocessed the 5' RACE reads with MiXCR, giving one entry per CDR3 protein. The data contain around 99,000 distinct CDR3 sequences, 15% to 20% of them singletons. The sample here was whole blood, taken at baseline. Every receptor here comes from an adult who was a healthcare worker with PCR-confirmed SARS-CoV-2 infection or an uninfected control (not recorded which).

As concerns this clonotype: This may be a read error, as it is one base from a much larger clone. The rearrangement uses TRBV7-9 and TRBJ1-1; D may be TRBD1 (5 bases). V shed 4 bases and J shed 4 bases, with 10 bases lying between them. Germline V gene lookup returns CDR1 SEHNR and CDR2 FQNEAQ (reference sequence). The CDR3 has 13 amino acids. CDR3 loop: CASSSDMVTEAFF. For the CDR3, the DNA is TGTGCCAGCAGCTCGGACATGGTCACTGAAGCTTTCTTT.

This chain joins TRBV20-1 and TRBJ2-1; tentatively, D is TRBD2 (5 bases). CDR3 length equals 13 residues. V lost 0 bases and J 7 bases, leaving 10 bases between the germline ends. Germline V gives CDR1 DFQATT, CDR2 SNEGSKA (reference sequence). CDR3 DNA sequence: TGCAGTGCTAGAGAACTAGGTCCGAATGAGCAGTTCTTC. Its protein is CSARELGPNEQFF.

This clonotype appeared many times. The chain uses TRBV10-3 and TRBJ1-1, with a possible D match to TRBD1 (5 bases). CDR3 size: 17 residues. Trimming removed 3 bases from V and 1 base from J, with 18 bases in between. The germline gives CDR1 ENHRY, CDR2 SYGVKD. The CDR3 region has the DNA TGTGCCATCAGTGAAGGTAGGGGCGCGATCTCGAACACTGAAGCTTTCTTT. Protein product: CAISEGRGAISNTEAFF.

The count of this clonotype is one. CDR3 DNA: TGTGCCAGCAGCCGTATACGGGGGACTAATGAAAAACTGTTTTTT. This gives the protein CASSRIRGTNEKLFF. This chain uses TRBV27 with TRBJ1-4; perhaps TRBD1 as D (5 bases). V was pared by 6 bases and J by 2 bases, with 13 bases between. The V gene's germline CDR1 is MNHEY and CDR2 SMNVEV (reference sequence). The CDR3 totals 15 residues.

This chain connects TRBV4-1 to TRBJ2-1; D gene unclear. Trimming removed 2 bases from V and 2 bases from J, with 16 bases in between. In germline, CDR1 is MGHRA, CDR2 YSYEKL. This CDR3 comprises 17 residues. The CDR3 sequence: CASSQPRLVRTYNEQFF. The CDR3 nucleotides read TGCGCCAGCAGCCAACCCCGGCTGGTGCGTACCTACAATGAGCAGTTCTTC.

The CDR3 is CASSLGTGDKNEQFF. CDR3 in DNA: TGTGCCAGCAGTTTAGGCACAGGGGATAAAAATGAGCAGTTCTTC. The rearrangement joins TRBV12-3 or TRBV12-4 to TRBJ2-1; 7 bases fit TRBD1. V lost 1 base to trimming and J lost 7 bases; unmatched junction nucleotides: 7. CDR3 size: 15 residues.

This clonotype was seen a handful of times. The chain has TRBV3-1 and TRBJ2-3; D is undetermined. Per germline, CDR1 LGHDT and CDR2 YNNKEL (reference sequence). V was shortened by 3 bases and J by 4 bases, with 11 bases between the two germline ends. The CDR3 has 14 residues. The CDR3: CASSHGQHSDTQYF. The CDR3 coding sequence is TGTGCCAGCAGCCACGGGCAACACTCAGATACGCAGTATTTT.

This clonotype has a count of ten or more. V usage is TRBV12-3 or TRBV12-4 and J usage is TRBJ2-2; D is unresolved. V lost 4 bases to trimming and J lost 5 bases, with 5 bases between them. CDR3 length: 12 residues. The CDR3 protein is CASSSGTGELFF. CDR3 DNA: TGTGCCAGCAGTTCCGGGACCGGGGAGCTGTTTTTT.

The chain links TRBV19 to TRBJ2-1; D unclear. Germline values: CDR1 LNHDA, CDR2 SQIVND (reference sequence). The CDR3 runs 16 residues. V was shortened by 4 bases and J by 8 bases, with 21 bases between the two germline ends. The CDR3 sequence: CASSTALVRILHEQFF. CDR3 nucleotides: TGTGCCAGTAGTACAGCCCTCGTTCGCATTTTGCATGAGCAGTTCTTC.

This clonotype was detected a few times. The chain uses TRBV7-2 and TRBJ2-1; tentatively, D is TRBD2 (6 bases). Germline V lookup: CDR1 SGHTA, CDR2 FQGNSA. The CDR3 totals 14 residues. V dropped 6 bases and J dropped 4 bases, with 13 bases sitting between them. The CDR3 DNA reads TGTGCCAGCAGGATCGGCGGGATATACAATGAGCAGTTCTTC. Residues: CASRIGGIYNEQFF.

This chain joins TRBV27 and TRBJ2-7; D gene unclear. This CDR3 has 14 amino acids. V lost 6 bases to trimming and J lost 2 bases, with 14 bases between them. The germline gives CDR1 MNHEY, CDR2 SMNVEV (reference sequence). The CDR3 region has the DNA TGTGCCAGCAGCCTTATCGGCCCTGCCTACGAGCAGTACTTC. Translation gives CASSLIGPAYEQYF.